The 19 T cell receptor beta chains reported below all come from one sample, sequenced in a study of lymphopenia after photon versus proton radiotherapy. Sequencing used immunoSEQ multiplex PCR; TCRdb keeps in-frame clones, though not all of them. The table lists 150,000 to 200,000 clones, around nine tenths of them singletons. Sequencing was performed on peripheral blood, taken from a patient treated with photon-based radiotherapy. The receptors originated from a man in his forties or fifties with gastric cancer.

The J gene is TRBJ2-1, the V gene TRBV11-3, with 16 bases lining up with TRBD2. The CDR3 is 15 amino acids. J was trimmed by 10 bases and V by 6 bases; bases with no gene match: 6. Germline-derived CDR1 and CDR2 are SGHNT and YENEEA. In DNA form, the CDR3 reads TGTGCCAGCAGTTGGGGACTAGCGGGAGGGCAGGAGCAGTTCTTC. Translated, it gives CASSWGLAGGQEQFF. Based on the CDR3 plus reference TRBV11-3 and TRBJ2-1, the full variable domain is EAGVVQSPRYKIIEKKQPVAFWCNPISGHNTLYWYLQNLGQGPELLIRYENEEAVDDSQLPKDRFSAERLKGVDSTLKIQPAELGDSAVYLCASSWGLAGGQEQFFGPGTRLTVL.

The chain employs TRBV2 and TRBJ2-5; either TRBD1 or TRBD2 may supply D (6 bases each). The CDR3 is 17 residues long. V was clipped by 6 bases and J by 3 bases, with 23 bases between them. Germline V gives CDR1 SNHLY, CDR2 FYNNEI. Written as DNA, the CDR3 is TGTGCCAGCAGGAAGGCTCAGGGGCGGGGTCCAAAAGAGACCCAGTACTTC. It is translated as CASRKAQGRGPKETQYF.

The chain has TRBV7-9 and TRBJ2-7; 11 nucleotides match TRBD2. After removal of 8 bases from V and 1 base from J, the junction contained 4 bases not matched to a gene. CDR1 is SEHNR, CDR2 FQNEAQ, per germline (reference sequence). CDR3 length: 14 residues. The CDR3 here is CASVGTSGSYEQYF. The DNA of the CDR3 is TGTGCCAGCGTCGGGACTAGCGGTTCCTACGAGCAGTACTTC. Looking up the rest from reference TRBV7-9 and TRBJ2-7 gives the full variable domain: DTGVSQNPRHKITKRGQNVTFRCDPISEHNRLYWYRQTLGQGPEFLTYFQNEAQLEKSRLLSDRFSAERPKGSFSTLEIQRTEQGDSAMYLCASVGTSGSYEQYFGPGTRLTVT.

This chain links TRBV5-1 with TRBJ1-1; D call uncertain. Germline CDR1 reads SGHRS; CDR2 reads YFSETQ. The V and J ends lost 3 bases and 5 bases respectively, with 17 bases between them. The CDR3 is 15 amino acids. In DNA form, the CDR3 reads TGCGCCAGCAGCTCCCTAGCGGTGGTTGGGACTGAAGCTTTCTTT. This gives the protein CASSSLAVVGTEAFF. The full variable domain, rest sourced from reference TRBV5-1 and TRBJ1-1, is KAGVTQTPRYLIKTRGQQVTLSCSPISGHRSVSWYQQTPGQGLQFLFEYFSETQRNKGNFPGRFSGRQFSNSRSEMNVSTLELGDSALYLCASSSLAVVGTEAFFGQGTRLTVV.

By share of the sample, this clone is medium-sized. The chain joins TRBV6-1 to TRBJ1-2, with 8 bases that match TRBD1. Trimming cost V 4 bases and J 8 bases; bases outside gene matches: 3. The CDR3 spans 12 residues. The germline V gene has CDR1 MNHNS and CDR2 SASEGT. The CDR3 reads CASSVQGVGYTF. CDR3 nucleotides: TGTGCCAGCAGTGTACAGGGGGTCGGCTACACCTTC.

The V gene is TRBV5-4, the J gene TRBJ2-5, with TRBD2 matching over 13 bases. The trim removed 0 bases at V and 2 bases at J, leaving 7 bases unmatched. Germline-derived CDR1 and CDR2 are SGHNT and YYREEE (reference sequence). CDR3 length: 18 amino acids. CDR3 DNA sequence: TGTGCCAGCAGCTTGGGGACTAGCGGGAGAGCGGTACAAGAGACCCAGTACTTC. Encoded protein: CASSLGTSGRAVQETQYF.

The V and J genes are TRBV14 and TRBJ1-1; possible D gene TRBD1, 5 bases. The CDR3 totals 12 residues. V was clipped by 0 bases and J by 8 bases, with 7 bases between them. The germline CDR1 and CDR2 sequences are SGHDN and FVKESK. DNA of the CDR3: TGTGCCAGCAGCCAAGACAACAGGGAAGCTTTCTTT. Amino acid sequence: CASSQDNREAFF.

The chain couples TRBV29-1 to TRBJ1-1; possibly TRBD1 for D (6 bases). The germline V gene encodes CDR1 SQVTM and CDR2 ANQGSEA. Trimming took 5 bases from V and 4 from J, leaving 14 bases between them. The CDR3 totals 13 residues. The CDR3 reads CSVQRGSGTEAFF. DNA of the CDR3: TGCAGCGTTCAAAGGGGGAGCGGCACTGAAGCTTTCTTT.

In the case of this clone: Other nucleotide sequences in the sample specify the same CDR3. The chain has TRBV5-1 and TRBJ2-3; TRBD2 matches 9 bases. V gave up 4 bases and J gave up 2 bases; unmatched junction bases: 2. This CDR3 spans 14 amino acids. Germline assignment: CDR1 SGHRS and CDR2 YFSETQ. The CDR3 loop is CASSLAGITDTQYF. CDR3 DNA: TGCGCCAGCAGCCTAGCGGGGATCACAGATACGCAGTATTTT.

The chain couples TRBV2 to TRBJ2-7; D ambiguous. Germline V gene sequence: CDR1 SNHLY, CDR2 FYNNEI. Trimming removed 2 bases at V and 3 bases at J, with 8 bases between. CDR3 length: 13 amino acids. In DNA form, the CDR3 reads TGTGCCAGCAGTGAACGACGGAGCTACGAGCAGTACTTC. Encoded protein: CASSERRSYEQYF.

The chain combines TRBV19 with TRBJ2-1; D is unclear. Germline V lookup: CDR1 LNHDA, CDR2 SQIVND (reference sequence). The CDR3 totals 13 residues. V lost 3 bases, J lost 7 bases, and 10 bases lay in between. In DNA, the CDR3 is TGTGCCAGTAGTATTAGTACACCAAATGAGCAGTTCTTC. Translation: CASSISTPNEQFF.

The V gene is TRBV27, the J gene TRBJ1-3; TRBD1 is a possible D gene (6 bases). From germline, CDR1 is MNHEY and CDR2 SMNVEV (reference sequence). V was shortened by 3 bases and J by 2 bases, with 11 bases between the two germline ends. This CDR3 comprises 15 residues. The DNA of the CDR3 is TGTGCCAGCAGTTTGGCAGGGGCTGCTGGAAACACCATATATTTT. This encodes CASSLAGAAGNTIYF.

The rearrangement links TRBV2 to TRBJ2-1; 9 bases line up with TRBD1. V shed 4 bases, J shed 3 bases, and the junction held 1 base outside the gene matches. This CDR3 spans 14 amino acids. The germline CDR1 and CDR2 sequences are SNHLY and FYNNEI. DNA for the CDR3: TGTGCCAGCAGTGTGGGACAGGGCTACAATGAGCAGTTCTTC. It encodes CASSVGQGYNEQFF. The variable domain in full, with the rest retrieved from reference TRBV2 and TRBJ2-1, is EPEVTQTPSHQVTQMGQEVILRCVPISNHLYFYWYRQILGQKVEFLVSFYNNEISEKSEIFDDQFSVERPDGSNFTLKIRSTKLEDSAMYFCASSVGQGYNEQFFGPGTRLTVL.

The chain carries TRBV5-1 and TRBJ2-3; TRBD2 aligns across 9 bases. This CDR3 has 16 residues. With V trimmed by 6 bases and J by 4 bases, 12 bases remained unmatched. Germline CDR1 and CDR2: SGHRS and YFSETQ. The CDR3 protein is CASTSGAGGPPDTQYF. Here the CDR3 DNA reads TGCGCCAGCACCTCGGGGGCGGGAGGGCCCCCAGATACGCAGTATTTT.

V gene TRBV5-6 combines with J gene TRBJ2-7, with TRBD2 identical over 14 bases. V dropped 3 bases and J dropped 4; count of bases not matched to a gene: 9. The CDR3 spans 17 residues. CDR1 SGHDT and CDR2 YYEEEE come from the germline V gene. In DNA form, the CDR3 reads TGTGCCAGCAGCTCGGCTGGGACTAGCGGGAGTCGGTACGAGCAGTACTTC. Translation gives CASSSAGTSGSRYEQYF.

The V call is TRBV6-5, the J call TRBJ1-5, with D perhaps matching TRBD1 (5 bases). The V and J ends lost 2 bases and 2 bases respectively, with 7 bases between them. The CDR3 is 14 amino acids. CDR1 is MNHEY and CDR2 is SVGAGI in the germline V gene. The CDR3 DNA follows: TGTGCCAGCAGTTACGGGGGGGGCAATCAGCCCCAGCATTTT. Encoded protein: CASSYGGGNQPQHF.

The chain employs TRBV11-3 and TRBJ2-7, with D uncertain. V lost 5 bases and J lost 2, with 13 bases in between. From germline, CDR1 is SGHNT and CDR2 YENEEA. This CDR3 spans 14 amino acids. CDR3 sequence reads: CASSHSQVPYEQYF. The CDR3 DNA reads as TGTGCCAGCAGCCATAGTCAAGTCCCCTACGAGCAGTACTTC.

The chain uses TRBV7-9 and TRBJ1-2, with TRBD1 as a possible D gene (6 bases). There are 16 residues in the CDR3. With 0 bases removed from V and 0 bases from J, the gap between germline ends came to 11 bases. Germline V CDR1 and CDR2: SEHNR, FQNEAQ (reference sequence). This CDR3 reads CASSLAEGGANYGYTF. CDR3 bases: TGTGCCAGCAGCTTAGCGGAGGGGGGCGCTAACTATGGCTACACCTTC. Together with reference TRBV7-9 and TRBJ1-2, the CDR3 gives the full variable domain: DTGVSQNPRHKITKRGQNVTFRCDPISEHNRLYWYRQTLGQGPEFLTYFQNEAQLEKSRLLSDRFSAERPKGSFSTLEIQRTEQGDSAMYLCASSLAEGGANYGYTFGSGTRLTVV.

The chain links TRBV28 to TRBJ1-2; weak D call: TRBD1 (5 bases). V shed 8 bases and J shed 4 bases, with 26 bases lying between them. The CDR3 has 17 residues. Germline CDR1 reads MDHEN; CDR2 reads SYDVKM. The CDR3 DNA reads as TGTGCCAGCTCGACCTACGGGGACGGGGTCTTTGGCTATGGCTACACCTTC. It encodes CASSTYGDGVFGYGYTF.